This passage covers 15 T cell receptor beta chains from one sample sequenced in a study of T cell responses to AZD1222 COVID-19 vaccine. TCRdb's table, derived via immunoSEQ multiplex PCR, lists solely in-frame clones and lacks some. The sample includes about 160,000 clones, 90% of them seen just once. The sample was peripheral blood, taken 28 days after the second AZD1222 dose. The origin of the receptors is an adult who received the AZD1222 COVID-19 vaccine.

J is TRBJ1-4 and V is TRBV3-1 (or the pseudogene TRBV3-2); D is unresolved. The V gene lost 0 bases and the J gene lost 11 bases, with 10 bases spanning the gap. Germline V lookup: CDR1 LGHDT, CDR2 YNNKEL (reference sequence). The CDR3 spans 13 residues. CDR3 nucleotides: TGTGCCAGCAGCCAAGATCGGTTAGGGAAACTGTTTTTT. Translated: CASSQDRLGKLFF.

This clone showed up just a few times. This rearrangement joins TRBV4-2 to TRBJ2-7; the D gene could be TRBD1 or TRBD2 (6 bases each). V was pared by 6 bases and J by 2 bases, with 14 bases between. The CDR3 length is 14 residues. Per germline, CDR1 LGHNA and CDR2 YNFKEQ. CDR3: CASRQGLTAYEQYF. CDR3 DNA sequence: TGTGCCAGCAGACAGGGACTGACCGCCTACGAGCAGTACTTC.

As to this clone: Other DNA sequences in this sample translate to the same CDR3. The rearrangement uses TRBV19 and TRBJ2-7; TRBD1 or TRBD2 may be the D gene (5 bases each). Deletions cut 9 bases from V and 3 bases from J, with 15 bases between. Germline V CDR1 and CDR2: LNHDA, SQIVND (reference sequence). The CDR3 sequence is 13 residues long. The CDR3 DNA reads as TGTGCCAGGTTAAGAGGGGCCAGCTACGAGCAGTACTTC. Protein product: CARLRGASYEQYF.

This clone was detected once. The V and J genes are TRBV11-2 and TRBJ1-1; D remains ambiguous. The CDR3 is made up of 15 amino acids. Germline CDR1 is SGHAT and CDR2 is FQNNGV. V dropped 2 bases and J dropped 6 bases, with 16 bases sitting between them. The CDR3 sequence: CASSLNLYPVPEAFF. CDR3 bases: TGTGCCAGCAGCTTAAATCTTTATCCTGTCCCTGAAGCTTTCTTT.

This clone was recorded once. The chain carries TRBV25-1 and TRBJ2-2; weak D call: TRBD2 (6 bases). The CDR3 sequence is 14 residues long. V gave up 4 bases and J gave up 5 bases, with 11 bases separating them. Germline-derived CDR1 and CDR2 are MGHDK and SYGVNS. Here the CDR3 reads CASSGAGRTGELFF. For the CDR3, the DNA is TGTGCCAGCAGTGGGGCAGGGAGGACCGGGGAGCTGTTTTTT.

By sample share, this clone is medium-sized. This chain links TRBV30 with TRBJ1-1; no clear D. The CDR3 loop spans 13 amino acids. Trimming shortened V by 2 bases and J by 4 bases, and 11 bases separated the two germline ends. Germline V gene lookup returns CDR1 GTSNPN and CDR2 SVGIG (reference sequence). The CDR3, as DNA: TGTGCCTGGAGTTGGAGGGAGAGCACTGAAGCTTTCTTT. Protein product: CAWSWRESTEAFF.

This clone turned up a few times. This chain uses TRBV18 with TRBJ1-4; the D is unclear. The germline CDR1 and CDR2 sequences are KGHSH and LQKENI. The CDR3 runs 17 residues. V was shortened by 3 bases and J by 3 bases, with 17 bases between the two germline ends. The CDR3 DNA is TGTGCCAGCTCACCGAGCCCAATCCGGGTCCCTAATGAAAAACTGTTTTTT. Translation: CASSPSPIRVPNEKLFF.

This clone was recorded once. The chain employs TRBV6-5 and TRBJ1-5; weak D call: TRBD1 (6 bases). Germline lookup yields CDR1 MNHEY and CDR2 SVGAGI. This CDR3 spans 13 amino acids. The V gene lost 6 bases and the J gene lost 5 bases, with 11 bases spanning the gap. CDR3: CASSNRVDQPQHF. CDR3 nucleotide sequence: TGTGCCAGCAGCAACAGGGTTGATCAGCCCCAGCATTTT.

The chain has TRBV5-1 and TRBJ2-7, with a tentative D call TRBD1 (6 bases). Germline V gene lookup returns CDR1 SGHRS and CDR2 YFSETQ. CDR3 size: 14 residues. Trimming removed 2 bases from V and 1 base from J, with 10 bases in between. CDR3 sequence reads: CASSLSGESYEQYF. For the CDR3, the DNA is TGCGCCAGCAGCTTATCAGGGGAGTCCTACGAGCAGTACTTC.

The rearrangement links TRBV28 to TRBJ1-5; D possibly corresponds to TRBD1 (6 bases). This CDR3 is 15 amino acids long. The germline CDR1 and CDR2 sequences are MDHEN and SYDVKM. Between the trimmed V and J ends, which lost 2 bases and 1 base, there was a span of 9 bases. The CDR3 here is CASSLLRGSNQPQHF. CDR3 DNA sequence: TGTGCCAGCAGTTTACTCAGGGGAAGCAATCAGCCCCAGCATTTT. Full variable domain (missing parts from reference TRBV28 and TRBJ1-5): DVKVTQSSRYLVKRTGEKVFLECVQDMDHENMFWYRQDPGLGLRLIYFSYDVKMKEKGDIPEGYSVSREKKERFSLILESASTNQTSMYLCASSLLRGSNQPQHFGDGTRLSIL.

This rearrangement joins TRBV6-6 to TRBJ1-1; D might be TRBD1 (5 bases). The CDR3 length is 15 residues. V lost 5 bases to trimming and J lost 3 bases, with 16 bases between them. Germline CDR1 reads MNHNY; CDR2 reads SVGAGI (reference sequence). CDR3 DNA sequence: TGTGCCAGCAGTCCCCCCGACATCAGGGACACTGAAGCTTTCTTT. Its translation is CASSPPDIRDTEAFF.

This sequence joins TRBV6-5 and TRBJ2-7; TRBD1 is a possible D gene (6 bases). V was clipped by 7 bases and J by 1 base, with 11 bases between them. This CDR3 has 13 amino acids. Germline CDR1 MNHEY, CDR2 SVGAGI. In DNA form, the CDR3 reads TGTGCCAGCAACCTGAGGGGGTCCTACGAGCAGTACTTC. It specifies CASNLRGSYEQYF.

This clone showed up just once. The chain uses TRBV5-6 and TRBJ2-7; D unresolved. The CDR3 is 14 residues long. Germline CDR1 is SGHDT and CDR2 is YYEEEE. Trimming left V 0 bases short and J 0 bases short, with 7 bases between. CDR3 nucleotides: TGTGCCAGCAGCTTGGGGCTGGCCTCCTACGAGCAGTACTTC. It translates to CASSLGLASYEQYF.

The chain carries TRBV5-1 and TRBJ1-1; a weak D match, TRBD1 (5 bases). The CDR3 is 14 amino acids. V shed 4 bases and J shed 5 bases, with 15 bases lying between them. The germline gives CDR1 SGHRS, CDR2 YFSETQ. The CDR3 here is CASSGQGSKTEAFF. CDR3 sequence (DNA): TGCGCCAGCAGCGGTCAGGGATCGAAGACTGAAGCTTTCTTT.

This chain joins TRBV2 and TRBJ2-3, with D hard to call. CDR1 and CDR2 (germline): SNHLY, FYNNEI. The CDR3 totals 15 residues. V was pared by 4 bases and J by 4 bases, with 15 bases between. For the CDR3, the DNA is TGTGCCAGCAGTGGATCTATGGGCAGCGCAGATACGCAGTATTTT. Translation gives CASSGSMGSADTQYF.